Each of the 27 T cell receptor beta chains below was sequenced from the same sample in a study of T cell responses to AZD1222 COVID-19 vaccine. Data came from immunoSEQ multiplex PCR; TCRdb stores just in-frame clones and leaves some out. The sample lists around 140,000 clones, 85% to 95% seen once, with 0.85% to 0.95% in the top ten. Sequenced material: peripheral blood, taken on day 0 of MenACWY control vaccination. The receptors here all came from an adult in good health.

The gene calls are TRBV6-6 and TRBJ1-1; TRBD1 is a possible D gene (5 bases). Trimming took 6 bases from V and 1 from J, leaving 18 bases between them. Germline-derived CDR1 and CDR2 are MNHNY and SVGAGI (reference sequence). CDR3 length: 16 residues. CDR3 bases: TGTGCCAGCAGGCCGGAGGACAAGGGAGGGAACACTGAAGCTTTCTTT. It codes for CASRPEDKGGNTEAFF.

J is TRBJ1-5 and V is TRBV10-3, with TRBD1 matching over 7 bases. J was trimmed by 0 bases and V by 5 bases; bases with no gene match: 13. In germline, CDR1 is ENHRY, CDR2 SYGVKD. The CDR3 has 18 amino acids. The DNA for the CDR3 is TGTGCCATCAGTAACCCCCAGCAGGGGGAAGGTAGCAATCAGCCCCAGCATTTT. This sequence encodes CAISNPQQGEGSNQPQHF.

The rearrangement joins TRBV5-1 to TRBJ1-3; D gene uncertain. Per germline, CDR1 SGHRS and CDR2 YFSETQ. This CDR3 comprises 13 residues. Deletions cut 4 bases from V and 2 bases from J, with 7 bases between. The CDR3 DNA reads TGCGCCAGCAGCCCGGAACCTGGAAACACCATATATTTT. Encoded protein: CASSPEPGNTIYF.

The chain combines TRBV5-5 with TRBJ1-1; D is unresolved. CDR1 and CDR2 from the germline V gene are SGHKS and YYEKEE (reference sequence). V was clipped by 0 bases and J by 4 bases, with 13 bases between them. CDR3 size: 15 residues. CDR3 DNA sequence: TGTGCCAGCAGCTTGGATTCCCCCCTCGGCACTGAAGCTTTCTTT. It translates to CASSLDSPLGTEAFF.

The chain's CDR3 is CASSQDMLGNTEAFF. As DNA, the CDR3 is TGCGCCAGCAGCCAAGATATGTTAGGTAACACTGAAGCTTTCTTT. This chain connects TRBV4-1 to TRBJ1-1; D is unresolved. This CDR3 contains 15 residues. Trimming removed 0 bases from V and 2 bases from J, with 10 bases in between. From germline, CDR1 is MGHRA and CDR2 YSYEKL.

The chain combines TRBV27 with TRBJ1-6, with D hard to call. Trimming left V 3 bases short and J 6 bases short, with 12 bases between. In germline, CDR1 is MNHEY, CDR2 SMNVEV (reference sequence). The CDR3 sequence is 15 residues long. In DNA, the CDR3 is TGTGCCAGCAGTTTTAGCTGGGAGATTAATTCACCCCTCCACTTT. Protein: CASSFSWEINSPLHF.

The chain links TRBV25-1 to TRBJ1-6; D perhaps matches TRBD1 (6 bases). Germline loops: CDR1 MGHDK, CDR2 SYGVNS. There are 14 residues in the CDR3. The germline V and J ends were trimmed by 6 bases and 8 bases, with 14 bases remaining between them. CDR3 region: CASSRTVSYSPLHF. In nucleotides, the CDR3 is TGTGCCAGCAGCAGGACAGTGAGTTATTCACCCCTCCACTTT.

The V and J genes are TRBV19 and TRBJ1-5; the D is unclear. CDR1 and CDR2 from the germline V gene are LNHDA and SQIVND (reference sequence). V lost 3 bases and J lost 3, with 6 bases in between. The CDR3 runs to 13 residues. DNA for the CDR3: TGTGCCAGTAGTATGGTCGACAATCAGCCCCAGCATTTT. Translating gives CASSMVDNQPQHF.

The gene calls are TRBV5-4 and TRBJ1-2; possibly TRBD1 for D (5 bases). V lost 4 bases to trimming and J lost 9 bases, with 16 bases between them. The CDR3 is made up of 13 amino acids. The germline gives CDR1 SGHNT, CDR2 YYREEE (reference sequence). CDR3 amino acids: CASSKWAGYRYTF. As DNA, the CDR3 is TGTGCCAGCAGCAAATGGGCAGGGTATCGCTACACCTTC. Combining the CDR3 with reference TRBV5-4 and TRBJ1-2 gives the whole variable domain ETGVTQSPTHLIKTRGQQVTLRCSSQSGHNTVSWYQQALGQGPQFIFQYYREEENGRGNFPPRFSGLQFPNYSSELNVNALELDDSALYLCASSKWAGYRYTFGSGTRLTVV.

DNA of the CDR3: TGCAGTGCTAGCCAGGGGGAGCCCCAGCATTTT. Protein sequence: CSASQGEPQHF. The chain joins TRBV20-1 to TRBJ1-5; TRBD1 matches 7 bases. Per the germline V gene, CDR1 is DFQATT and CDR2 is SNEGSKA (reference sequence). The CDR3 consists of 11 residues. Trimming removed 3 bases from V and 8 bases from J; junction bases left unmatched: 1.

In its sample, this clone was seen a few times. V and J are TRBV5-4 and TRBJ2-4; TRBD1 is a possible D gene (6 bases). The germline V gene has CDR1 SGHNT and CDR2 YYREEE (reference sequence). The CDR3 totals 14 residues. Trimming shortened V by 3 bases and J by 4 bases, and 11 bases separated the two germline ends. The CDR3 nucleotides are TGTGCCAGCAGCTCGACTGACAGGAAAAACATTCAGTACTTC. This gives the protein CASSSTDRKNIQYF.

The V and J genes are TRBV4-1 and TRBJ1-1; TRBD1 agrees at 9 bases. Per germline, CDR1 MGHRA and CDR2 YSYEKL. The CDR3 loop spans 19 amino acids. The V and J ends lost 0 bases and 0 bases, in that order; junction bases with no gene match: 11. CDR3 DNA sequence: TGCGCCAGCAGCCAAGACCCCCCGGGACAGGGATCCATGAACACTGAAGCTTTCTTT. It codes for CASSQDPPGQGSMNTEAFF.

This clone has just one count. This rearrangement joins TRBV7-5 to TRBJ2-1; whether TRBD2, the table's D call, matches the DNA was not checked. TRBV7-5 is an annotated pseudogene. The CDR3 length is 18 residues. CDR3 residues: CVRSFMGTGKRGYNEQFF. CDR3 in DNA: TGTGTCAGAAGCTTCATGGGTACAGGGAAGCGGGGATACAATGAGCAGTTCTTC.

The chain employs TRBV28 and TRBJ1-4; D is possibly TRBD1 (5 bases). The CDR3 runs to 17 residues. V was shortened by 6 bases and J by 6 bases, with 23 bases between the two germline ends. The germline gives CDR1 MDHEN, CDR2 SYDVKM. The CDR3 region has the DNA TGTGCCAGCAGCCCCCCTCGTGGGTGGGGGGGTGATGAAAAACTGTTTTTT. This codes for CASSPPRGWGGDEKLFF.

The chain recombines TRBV24-1 with TRBJ2-7; 7 bases map to TRBD2. CDR1 is KGHDR and CDR2 is SFDVKD in the germline V gene. The CDR3 is made up of 13 amino acids. Trimming cost V 11 bases and J 0 bases; bases outside gene matches: 6. The CDR3 loop is CAIPGRSSYEQYF. In nucleotides, the CDR3 is TGTGCCATTCCCGGGAGGAGCTCCTACGAGCAGTACTTC.

This chain connects TRBV28 to TRBJ2-2, with D uncertain. V lost 10 bases and J lost 2, with 11 bases in between. Germline V gene lookup returns CDR1 MDHEN and CDR2 SYDVKM. The CDR3 consists of 13 residues. CDR3 sequence (DNA): TGTGCCACCCACAATTTAAACACCGGGGAGCTGTTTTTT. Its translation: CATHNLNTGELFF.

The rearrangement links TRBV7-3 to TRBJ2-2; TRBD1 agrees at 10 bases. The CDR3 covers 14 residues. CDR1 and CDR2 from the germline V gene are SGHTA and FQGTGA. Germline trimming cut 7 bases from V and 5 bases from J; bases unmatched to any gene: 4. The CDR3 DNA follows: TGTGCCAGCACCCGGGACAGGGGAACCGGGGAGCTGTTTTTT. Encoded protein: CASTRDRGTGELFF.

This rearrangement joins TRBV5-1 to TRBJ1-2; D is ambiguous. Trimming left V 0 bases short and J 3 bases short, with 6 bases between. Germline CDR1 reads SGHRS; CDR2 reads YFSETQ. The CDR3 loop spans 13 amino acids. The CDR3 DNA reads as TGCGCCAGCAGCTTGGAGGCAGACTATGGCTACACCTTC. Its protein is CASSLEADYGYTF.

This clone was counted between two and nine times. The chain links TRBV3-1 (or the pseudogene TRBV3-2) to TRBJ2-7, with 7 bases fitting TRBD1. The germline gives CDR1 LGHDT, CDR2 YNNKEL (reference sequence). V trimming: 7 bases; J trimming: 7 bases; junction bases outside the gene matches: 16. CDR3 size: 15 residues. The CDR3 DNA sequence: TGTGCCAGCACCCTGGGGCAGGGGGAGACTGGAGAGCAGTACTTC. Translated: CASTLGQGETGEQYF.

DNA for the CDR3: TGCAGTGCTAGAGGCCGCAATGAGCAGTTCTTC. Protein sequence: CSARGRNEQFF. The V gene is TRBV20-1, the J gene TRBJ2-1, with D unresolved. This CDR3 spans 11 amino acids. Germline loops: CDR1 DFQATT, CDR2 SNEGSKA (reference sequence). Trimming removed 1 base from V and 6 bases from J, with 4 bases in between.

The CDR3 nucleotides are TGTGCCAGCAGTCGCCAAGAAACCCTTTACGCTGGCTACACCTTC. Protein product: CASSRQETLYAGYTF. The chain carries TRBV6-5 and TRBJ1-2; D call uncertain. CDR3 length: 15 residues. Trimming left V 5 bases short and J 7 bases short, with 20 bases between. Germline V lookup: CDR1 MNHEY, CDR2 SVGAGI.

The CDR3 region has the DNA TGTGCCAGTAGTACCCCCGGACGGGGCAATCAGCCCCAGCATTTT. It codes for CASSTPGRGNQPQHF. The chain has TRBV19 and TRBJ1-5, with D unclear. Germline CDR1 LNHDA, CDR2 SQIVND (reference sequence). V shed 4 bases and J shed 2 bases, with 12 bases lying between them. The CDR3 contains 15 residues.

The rearrangement uses TRBV9 and TRBJ1-1, with D possibly matching TRBD1 (5 bases). The CDR3 sequence is 16 residues long. The germline V gene encodes CDR1 SGDLS and CDR2 YYNGEE. V shed 0 bases and J shed 3 bases, with 15 bases lying between them. DNA of the CDR3: TGTGCCAGCAGCGTAGCTCCCCAGGGCGGACACACTGAAGCTTTCTTT. Protein: CASSVAPQGGHTEAFF. Variable domain in full (rest from reference TRBV9 and TRBJ1-1): DSGVTQTPKHLITATGQRVTLRCSPRSGDLSVYWYQQSLDQGLQFLIQYYNGEERAKGNILERFSAQQFPDLHSELNLSSLELGDSALYFCASSVAPQGGHTEAFFGQGTRLTVV.

V gene TRBV4-1 combines with J gene TRBJ1-2; D is undetermined. Germline loops: CDR1 MGHRA, CDR2 YSYEKL. V was trimmed by 2 bases and J by 4 bases, leaving 11 bases between them. The CDR3 is 14 residues long. The CDR3 region is CASSQPRAIYGYTF. CDR3 DNA: TGCGCCAGCAGCCAACCTAGGGCTATCTATGGCTACACCTTC.

DNA for the CDR3: TGTGCCAGTAGTATTACGGGACATGGGGCGGAAAAACTGTTTTTT. Its translation: CASSITGHGAEKLFF. This chain links TRBV19 with TRBJ1-4; the D gene is possibly TRBD1 (6 bases). The CDR3 length is 15 residues. CDR1 and CDR2 (germline): LNHDA, SQIVND (reference sequence). V was pared by 3 bases and J by 8 bases, with 16 bases between.

V and J are TRBV7-8 and TRBJ1-3; D gene unclear. Trimming removed 6 bases from V and 4 bases from J, with 16 bases in between. CDR3 length equals 15 residues. Germline CDR1 is SGHVS and CDR2 is FQNEAQ. This CDR3 is CASRSPLPGGNTIYF. In DNA form, the CDR3 reads TGTGCCAGCAGGTCACCTTTACCGGGGGGAAACACCATATATTTT.

V gene TRBV5-1 combines with J gene TRBJ2-3; 10 nucleotides match TRBD2. Trimming at V came to 4 bases and at J to 4 bases, leaving 6 bases not matched to a gene. Germline-derived CDR1 and CDR2 are SGHRS and YFSETQ. This CDR3 contains 15 residues. Written as DNA, the CDR3 is TGCGCCAGCAGCGGAGCGGGAGGGCCCGCAGATACGCAGTATTTT. Amino acid sequence: CASSGAGGPADTQYF.